Presented here are 12 T cell receptor beta chains from one specimen sequenced in a study of shared clonotypes between healthy human individuals. Clones were sequenced by immunoSEQ multiplex PCR, and TCRdb holds only the in-frame ones, with some missing. Of some 2 million clones listed, 95% are singletons. The sequenced material came from naive CD4+ T cells sorted from blood. Regarding subset: CD45RA+ positively selected. These receptors originate from a man between 18 and 35 years old in good health.

J is TRBJ2-7 and V is TRBV30; D is possibly TRBD1 or TRBD2 (5 bases each). This CDR3 has 15 amino acids. CDR1 is GTSNPN, CDR2 SVGIG, per germline (reference sequence). V was trimmed by 1 base and J by 1 base, leaving 14 bases between them. The CDR3 nucleotides are TGTGCCTGGAGTGACCGGGACGGACATTCCTACGAGCAGTACTTC. Translated: CAWSDRDGHSYEQYF. The whole variable domain, filled in from reference TRBV30 and TRBJ2-7, reads SQTIHQWPATLVQPVGSPLSLECTVEGTSNPNLYWYRQAAGRGLQLLFYSVGIGQISSEVPQNLSASRPQDRQFILSSKKLLLSDSGFYLCAWSDRDGHSYEQYFGPGTRLTVT.

The chain employs TRBV4-3 and TRBJ2-3, with 7 bases aligning to TRBD2. Germline CDR1 is LGHNA and CDR2 is YSLEER. Unmatched junction bases numbered 4, after V lost 4 bases and J lost 6 bases. The CDR3 length is 13 residues. CDR3 sequence reads: CASSRLAGDTQYF. The DNA for the CDR3 is TGCGCCAGCAGCCGACTAGCTGGGGATACGCAGTATTTT.

This chain joins TRBV5-4 and TRBJ2-1; TRBD2 agrees at 7 bases. The CDR3 is made up of 14 amino acids. V shed 3 bases and J 5 bases; nucleotides not matched to a gene: 5. CDR1 is SGHNT, CDR2 YYREEE, per germline (reference sequence). The CDR3 coding sequence is TGTGCCAGCAGCTCCACTAGCGTAGACAATGAGCAGTTCTTC. As protein: CASSSTSVDNEQFF.

The chain employs TRBV6-5 and TRBJ2-7; 11 nucleotides align to TRBD1. Germline CDR1 reads MNHEY; CDR2 reads SVGAGI. The CDR3 totals 14 residues. V shed 6 bases, J shed 7 bases, and the junction held 8 bases outside the gene matches. The CDR3 DNA reads TGTGCCAGCAGCTCCGGGACAGGGGGTAGGGAGCAGTACTTC. It yields the protein CASSSGTGGREQYF.

The rearrangement uses TRBV7-9 and TRBJ2-3; no definite D call. CDR3 length: 11 amino acids. Germline V gives CDR1 SEHNR, CDR2 FQNEAQ (reference sequence). The CDR3 DNA reads TGTCGTTTAGGGAGCACAGATACGCAGTATTTT. This codes for CRLGSTDTQYF.

The chain uses TRBV11-2 and TRBJ2-4, with D possibly being TRBD1 (5 bases). Germline CDR1 and CDR2: SGHAT and FQNNGV. The germline V and J ends were trimmed by 1 base and 0 bases, with 19 bases remaining between them. This CDR3 has 19 amino acids. CDR3 sequence reads: CASSLVGPQVFLAKNIQYF. The CDR3 DNA sequence: TGTGCCAGCAGCTTAGTGGGGCCTCAGGTTTTCCTAGCCAAAAACATTCAGTACTTC.

This clone was counted a single time. CDR3 DNA: TGTGCCACGTGTCCTCAGAACCTCCGAGCCTACGAGCAGTACTTC. Residues: CATCPQNLRAYEQYF. The chain couples TRBV6-1 to TRBJ2-7; no clear D. The germline V gene has CDR1 MNHNS and CDR2 SASEGT. CDR3 length equals 15 residues. Trimming took off 10 bases at V and 2 bases at J, with 21 bases between the two ends.

The CDR3 bases are TGCAGCGTTGAAATTCGGCCAGGCACAGATACGCAGTATTTT. Protein product: CSVEIRPGTDTQYF. The chain links TRBV29-1 to TRBJ2-3, with D uncertain. V was cut by 2 bases and J by 1 base, with 10 bases left in between. This CDR3 is built from 14 residues. Germline V gives CDR1 SQVTM, CDR2 ANQGSEA.

The V call is TRBV19, the J call TRBJ1-4; D gene ambiguous. CDR1 LNHDA and CDR2 SQIVND come from the germline V gene (reference sequence). The CDR3 spans 15 residues. With 5 bases removed from V and 1 base from J, the gap between germline ends came to 11 bases. CDR3 residues: CASSPNGITNEKLFF. DNA for the CDR3: TGTGCCAGTAGTCCCAACGGAATAACTAATGAAAAACTGTTTTTT.

J is TRBJ1-4 and V is TRBV5-1; tentatively, D is TRBD1 (6 bases). Per the germline V gene, CDR1 is SGHRS and CDR2 is YFSETQ. This CDR3 comprises 14 residues. V lost 4 bases and J 4 bases, leaving 11 bases between the germline ends. The CDR3 protein is CASSRTANNEKLFF. The CDR3 coding sequence is TGCGCCAGCAGCCGGACAGCCAATAATGAAAAACTGTTTTTT. Based on the CDR3 plus reference TRBV5-1 and TRBJ1-4, the full variable domain is KAGVTQTPRYLIKTRGQQVTLSCSPISGHRSVSWYQQTPGQGLQFLFEYFSETQRNKGNFPGRFSGRQFSNSRSEMNVSTLELGDSALYLCASSRTANNEKLFFGSGTQLSVL.

This chain uses TRBV30 with TRBJ1-4, with D possibly matching TRBD1 (5 bases). The V gene's germline CDR1 is GTSNPN and CDR2 SVGIG (reference sequence). This CDR3 region has 14 residues. Trimming left V 4 bases short and J 4 bases short, with 13 bases between. CDR3 sequence (DNA): TGTGCCTGGAACAGGCGAGGAGGTAATGAAAAACTGTTTTTT. Amino acid sequence: CAWNRRGGNEKLFF.

The gene calls are TRBV27 and TRBJ2-7; maybe TRBD2 (6 bases). The length of the CDR3 is 14 residues. The ends were cut back, 6 bases at V and 2 bases at J, with 14 bases in the middle. Germline V gene sequence: CDR1 MNHEY, CDR2 SMNVEV (reference sequence). CDR3: CASRRLGQTYEQYF. The CDR3 DNA sequence: TGTGCCAGCAGGAGACTAGGGCAAACCTACGAGCAGTACTTC.